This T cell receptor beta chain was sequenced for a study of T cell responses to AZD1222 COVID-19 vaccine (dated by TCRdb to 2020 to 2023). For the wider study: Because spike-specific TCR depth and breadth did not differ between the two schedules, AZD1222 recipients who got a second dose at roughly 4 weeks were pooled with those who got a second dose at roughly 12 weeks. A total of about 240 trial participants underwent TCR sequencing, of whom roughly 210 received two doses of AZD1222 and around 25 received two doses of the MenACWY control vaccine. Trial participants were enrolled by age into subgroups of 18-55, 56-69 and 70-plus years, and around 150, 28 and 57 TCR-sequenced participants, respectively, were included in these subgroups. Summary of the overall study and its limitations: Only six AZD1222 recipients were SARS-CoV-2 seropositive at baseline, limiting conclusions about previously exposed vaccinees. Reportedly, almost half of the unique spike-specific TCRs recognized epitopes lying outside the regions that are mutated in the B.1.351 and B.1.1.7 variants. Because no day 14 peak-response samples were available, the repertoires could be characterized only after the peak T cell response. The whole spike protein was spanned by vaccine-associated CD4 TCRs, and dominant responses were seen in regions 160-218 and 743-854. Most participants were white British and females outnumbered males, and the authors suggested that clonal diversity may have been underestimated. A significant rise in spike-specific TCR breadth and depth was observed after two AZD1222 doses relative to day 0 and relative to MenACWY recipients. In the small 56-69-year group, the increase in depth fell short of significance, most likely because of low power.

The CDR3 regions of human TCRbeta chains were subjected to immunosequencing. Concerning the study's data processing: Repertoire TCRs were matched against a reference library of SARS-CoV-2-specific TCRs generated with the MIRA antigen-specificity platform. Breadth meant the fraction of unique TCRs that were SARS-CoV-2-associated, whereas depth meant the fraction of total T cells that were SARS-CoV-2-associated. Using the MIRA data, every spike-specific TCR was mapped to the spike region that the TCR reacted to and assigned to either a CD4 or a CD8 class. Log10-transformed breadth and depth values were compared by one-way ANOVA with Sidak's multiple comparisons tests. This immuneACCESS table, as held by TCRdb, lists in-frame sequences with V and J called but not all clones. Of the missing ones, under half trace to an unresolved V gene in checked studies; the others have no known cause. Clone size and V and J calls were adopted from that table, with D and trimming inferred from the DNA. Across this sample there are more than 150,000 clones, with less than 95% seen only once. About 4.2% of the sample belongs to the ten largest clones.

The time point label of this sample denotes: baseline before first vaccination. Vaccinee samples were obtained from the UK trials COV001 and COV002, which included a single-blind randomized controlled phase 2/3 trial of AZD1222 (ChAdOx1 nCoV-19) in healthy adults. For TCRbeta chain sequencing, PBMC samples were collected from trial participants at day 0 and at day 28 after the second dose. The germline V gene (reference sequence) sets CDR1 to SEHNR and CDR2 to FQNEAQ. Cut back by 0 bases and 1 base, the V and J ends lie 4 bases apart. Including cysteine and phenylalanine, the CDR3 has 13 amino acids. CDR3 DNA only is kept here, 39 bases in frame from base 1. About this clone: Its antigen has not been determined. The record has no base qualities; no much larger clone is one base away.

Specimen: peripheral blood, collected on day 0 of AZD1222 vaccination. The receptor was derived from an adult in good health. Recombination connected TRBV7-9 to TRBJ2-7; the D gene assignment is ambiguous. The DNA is TGTGCCAGCAGCTTAGCGGCGTCCTACGAGCAGTACTTC. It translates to CASSLAASYEQYF. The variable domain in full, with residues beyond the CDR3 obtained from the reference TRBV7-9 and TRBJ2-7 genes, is DTGVSQNPRHKITKRGQNVTFRCDPISEHNRLYWYRQTLGQGPEFLTYFQNEAQLEKSRLLSDRFSAERPKGSFSTLEIQRTEQGDSAMYLCASSLAASYEQYFGPGTRLTVT.